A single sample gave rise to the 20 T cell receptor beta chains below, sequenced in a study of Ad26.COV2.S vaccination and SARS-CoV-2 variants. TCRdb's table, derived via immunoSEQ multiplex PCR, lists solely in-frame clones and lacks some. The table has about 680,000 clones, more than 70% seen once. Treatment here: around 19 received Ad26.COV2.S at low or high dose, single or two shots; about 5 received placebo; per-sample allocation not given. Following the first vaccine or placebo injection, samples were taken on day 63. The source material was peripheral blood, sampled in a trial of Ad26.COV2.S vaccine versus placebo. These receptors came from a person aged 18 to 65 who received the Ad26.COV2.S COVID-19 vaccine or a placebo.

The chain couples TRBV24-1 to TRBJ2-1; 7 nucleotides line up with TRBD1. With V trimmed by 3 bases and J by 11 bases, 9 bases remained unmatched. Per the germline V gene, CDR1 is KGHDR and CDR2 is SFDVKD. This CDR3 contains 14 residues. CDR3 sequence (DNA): TGTGCCACCAGTGATGCCCTGGGACAGCCTAAGCAGTTCTTC. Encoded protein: CATSDALGQPKQFF.

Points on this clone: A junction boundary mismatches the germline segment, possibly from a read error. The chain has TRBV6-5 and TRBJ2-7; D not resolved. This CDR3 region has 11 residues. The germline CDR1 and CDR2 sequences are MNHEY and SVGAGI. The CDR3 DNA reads TGTGCCAGCAGTCCTGGGATCGTTGAGGAGTTC. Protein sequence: CASSPGIVEEF.

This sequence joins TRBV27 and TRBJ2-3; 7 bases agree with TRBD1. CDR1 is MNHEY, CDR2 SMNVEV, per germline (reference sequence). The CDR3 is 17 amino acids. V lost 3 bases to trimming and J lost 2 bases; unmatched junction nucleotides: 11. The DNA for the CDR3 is TGTGCCAGCAGTTTCACAGGGGCCACTCCTTACACAGATACGCAGTATTTT. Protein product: CASSFTGATPYTDTQYF.

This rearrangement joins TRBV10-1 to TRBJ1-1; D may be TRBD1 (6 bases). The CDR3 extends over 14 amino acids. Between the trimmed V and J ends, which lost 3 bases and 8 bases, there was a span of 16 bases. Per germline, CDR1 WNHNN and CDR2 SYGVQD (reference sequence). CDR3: CASSEPGQAGEAFF. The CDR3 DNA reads TGCGCCAGCAGTGAACCGGGACAAGCCGGGGAAGCTTTCTTT.

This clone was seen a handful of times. The CDR3 nucleotides read TGTGCCAGCAGTGAGGGAGGGCCCAGAGGCAGAAACACCATATATTTT. The encoded protein is CASSEGGPRGRNTIYF. This chain links TRBV25-1 with TRBJ1-3; D not certain. Trimming took off 3 bases at V and 5 bases at J, with 17 bases between the two ends. This CDR3 is built from 16 residues. CDR1 and CDR2 (germline): MGHDK, SYGVNS. The variable domain in full, completed from reference TRBV25-1 and TRBJ1-3, reads EADIYQTPRYLVIGTGKKITLECSQTMGHDKMYWYQQDPGMELHLIHYSYGVNSTEKGDLSSESTVSRIRTEHFPLTLESARPSHTSQYLCASSEGGPRGRNTIYFGEGSWLTVV.

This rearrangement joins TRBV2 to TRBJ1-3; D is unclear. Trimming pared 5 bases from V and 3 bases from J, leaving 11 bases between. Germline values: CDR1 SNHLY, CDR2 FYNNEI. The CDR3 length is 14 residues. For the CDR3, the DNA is TGTGCCAGCAGTCCCCGGACCCTTGGAAACACCATATATTTT. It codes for CASSPRTLGNTIYF. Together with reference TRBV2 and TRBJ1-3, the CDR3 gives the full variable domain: EPEVTQTPSHQVTQMGQEVILRCVPISNHLYFYWYRQILGQKVEFLVSFYNNEISEKSEIFDDQFSVERPDGSNFTLKIRSTKLEDSAMYFCASSPRTLGNTIYFGEGSWLTVV.

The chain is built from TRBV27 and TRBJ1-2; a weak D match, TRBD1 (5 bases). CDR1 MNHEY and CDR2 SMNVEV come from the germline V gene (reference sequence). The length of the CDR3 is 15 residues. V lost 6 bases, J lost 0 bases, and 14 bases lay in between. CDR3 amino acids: CASSLDSKANYGYTF. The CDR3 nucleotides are TGTGCCAGCAGCCTCGACAGCAAAGCTAACTATGGCTACACCTTC.

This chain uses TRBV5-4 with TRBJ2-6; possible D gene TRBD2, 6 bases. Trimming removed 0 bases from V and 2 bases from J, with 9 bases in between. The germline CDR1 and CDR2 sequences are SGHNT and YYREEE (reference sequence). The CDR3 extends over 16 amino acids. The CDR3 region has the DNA TGTGCCAGCAGCTTGGACCGGGGGACTGGGGCCAACGTCCTGACTTTC. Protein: CASSLDRGTGANVLTF.

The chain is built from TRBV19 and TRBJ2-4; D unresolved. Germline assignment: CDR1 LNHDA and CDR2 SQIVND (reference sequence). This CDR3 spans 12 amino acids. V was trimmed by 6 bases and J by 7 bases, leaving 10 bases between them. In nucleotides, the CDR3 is TGTGCCAGTAGCTCCGTGGGGAACATTCAGTACTTC. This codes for CASSSVGNIQYF.

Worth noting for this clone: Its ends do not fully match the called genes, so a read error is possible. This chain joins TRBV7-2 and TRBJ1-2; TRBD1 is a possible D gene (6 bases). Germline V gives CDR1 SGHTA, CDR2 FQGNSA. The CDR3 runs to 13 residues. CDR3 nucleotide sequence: TGTGCCAGCAGCCCCGGTACAGGGCAGGACCCCCCCTTC. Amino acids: CASSPGTGQDPPF.

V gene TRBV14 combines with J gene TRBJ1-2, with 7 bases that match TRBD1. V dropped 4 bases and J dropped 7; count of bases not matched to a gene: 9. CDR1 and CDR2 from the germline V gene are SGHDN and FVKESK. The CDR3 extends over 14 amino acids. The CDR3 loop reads CASSPTGYSIGYTF. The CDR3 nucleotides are TGTGCCAGCAGCCCGACAGGGTACAGCATTGGCTACACCTTC.

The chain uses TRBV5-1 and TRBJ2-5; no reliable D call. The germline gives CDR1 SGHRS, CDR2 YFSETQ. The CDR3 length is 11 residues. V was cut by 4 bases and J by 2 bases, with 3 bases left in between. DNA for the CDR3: TGCGCCAGCAGCATGCAAGAGACCCAGTACTTC. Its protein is CASSMQETQYF.

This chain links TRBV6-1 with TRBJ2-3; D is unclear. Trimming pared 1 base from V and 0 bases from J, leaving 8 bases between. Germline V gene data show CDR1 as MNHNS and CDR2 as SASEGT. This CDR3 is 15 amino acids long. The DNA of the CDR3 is TGTGCCAGCAGTGAAGGGACCTTTAGCACAGATACGCAGTATTTT. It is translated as CASSEGTFSTDTQYF.

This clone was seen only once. In DNA, the CDR3 is TGTGCCAGCAGCTTAGAGGGGGGGGGCCGAAGTGAGCAGTTCTTC. Residues: CASSLEGGGRSEQFF. The chain uses TRBV11-3 and TRBJ2-1, with TRBD2 as a possible D gene (7 bases). Germline CDR1 and CDR2: SGHNT and YENEEA. V was pared by 0 bases and J by 9 bases, with 15 bases between. This CDR3 is built from 15 residues.

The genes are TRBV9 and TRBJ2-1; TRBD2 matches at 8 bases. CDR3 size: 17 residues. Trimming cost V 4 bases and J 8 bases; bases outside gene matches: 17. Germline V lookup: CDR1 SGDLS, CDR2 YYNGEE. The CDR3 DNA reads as TGTGCCAGCAGCCCTACCCGGCAGCGGGGGATCGGGGATGAGCAGTTCTTC. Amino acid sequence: CASSPTRQRGIGDEQFF.

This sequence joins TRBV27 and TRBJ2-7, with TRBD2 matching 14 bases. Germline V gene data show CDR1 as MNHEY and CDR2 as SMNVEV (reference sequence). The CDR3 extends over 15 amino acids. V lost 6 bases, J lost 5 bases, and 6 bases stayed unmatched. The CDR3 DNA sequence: TGTGCCAGCAGCGGGACTAGCGGGAGTTTTAACGAGCAGTACTTC. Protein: CASSGTSGSFNEQYF.

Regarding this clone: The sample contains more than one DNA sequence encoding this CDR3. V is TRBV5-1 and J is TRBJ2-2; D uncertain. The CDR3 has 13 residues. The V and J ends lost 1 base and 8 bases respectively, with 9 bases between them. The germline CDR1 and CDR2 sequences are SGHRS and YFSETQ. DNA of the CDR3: TGCGCCAGCAGCTTGTTGGGTACAGGGGAGCTGTTTTTT. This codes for CASSLLGTGELFF.

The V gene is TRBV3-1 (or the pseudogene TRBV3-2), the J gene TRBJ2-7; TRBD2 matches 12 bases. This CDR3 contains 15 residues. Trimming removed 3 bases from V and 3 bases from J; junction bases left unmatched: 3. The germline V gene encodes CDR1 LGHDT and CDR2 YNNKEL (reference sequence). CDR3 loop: CASSQTSGGLYEQYF. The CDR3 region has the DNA TGTGCCAGCAGCCAGACTAGCGGGGGCCTCTACGAGCAGTACTTC.

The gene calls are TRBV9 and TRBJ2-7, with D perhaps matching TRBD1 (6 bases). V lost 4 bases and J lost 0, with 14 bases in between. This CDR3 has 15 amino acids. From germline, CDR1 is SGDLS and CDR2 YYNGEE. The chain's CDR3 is CASSPRRGGSYEQYF. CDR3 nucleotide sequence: TGTGCCAGCAGCCCTCGGAGAGGGGGCTCCTACGAGCAGTACTTC.

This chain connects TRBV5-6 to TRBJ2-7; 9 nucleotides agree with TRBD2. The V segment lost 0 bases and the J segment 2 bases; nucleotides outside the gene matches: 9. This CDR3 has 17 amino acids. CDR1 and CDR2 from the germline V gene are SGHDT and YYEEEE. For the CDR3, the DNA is TGTGCCAGCAGCTTGGGTCCAGCGGGAGGTTCGACCTACGAGCAGTACTTC. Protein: CASSLGPAGGSTYEQYF.